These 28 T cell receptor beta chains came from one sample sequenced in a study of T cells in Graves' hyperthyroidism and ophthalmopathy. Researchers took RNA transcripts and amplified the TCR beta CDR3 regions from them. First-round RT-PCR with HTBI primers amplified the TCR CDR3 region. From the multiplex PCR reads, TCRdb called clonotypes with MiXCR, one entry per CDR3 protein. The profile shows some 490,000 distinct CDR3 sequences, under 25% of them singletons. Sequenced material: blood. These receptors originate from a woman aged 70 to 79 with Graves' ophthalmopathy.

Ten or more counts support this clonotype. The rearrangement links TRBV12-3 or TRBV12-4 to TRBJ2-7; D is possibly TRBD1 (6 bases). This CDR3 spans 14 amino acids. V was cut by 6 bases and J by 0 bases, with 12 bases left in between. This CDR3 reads CASRGAILSYEQYF. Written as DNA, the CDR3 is TGTGCCAGCAGGGGGGCCATACTCTCCTACGAGCAGTACTTC.

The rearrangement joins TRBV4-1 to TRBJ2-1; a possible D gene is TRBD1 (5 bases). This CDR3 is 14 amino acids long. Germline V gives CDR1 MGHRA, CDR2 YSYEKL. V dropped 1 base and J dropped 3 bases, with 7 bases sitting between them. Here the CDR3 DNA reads TGCGCCAGCAGCCAAGGGGGCATCTACAATGAGCAGTTCTTC. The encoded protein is CASSQGGIYNEQFF.

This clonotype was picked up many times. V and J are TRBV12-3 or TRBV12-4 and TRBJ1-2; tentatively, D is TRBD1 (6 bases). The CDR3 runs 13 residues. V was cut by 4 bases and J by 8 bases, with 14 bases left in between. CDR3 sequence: CASSSGTTGGYTF. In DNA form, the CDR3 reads TGTGCCAGCAGTTCCGGGACAACGGGCGGCTACACCTTC.

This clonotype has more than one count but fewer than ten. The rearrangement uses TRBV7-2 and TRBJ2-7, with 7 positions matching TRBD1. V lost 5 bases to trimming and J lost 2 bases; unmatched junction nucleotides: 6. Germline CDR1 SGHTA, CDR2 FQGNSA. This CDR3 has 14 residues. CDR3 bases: TGTGCCAGCAGCGCCCCCAGGGGGACCTACGAGCAGTACTTC. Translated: CASSAPRGTYEQYF.

CDR3 sequence (DNA): TGCAGTGCCCCAGGGCAGGGGGTTCAGCCCCAGCATTTT. Translated: CSAPGQGVQPQHF. J is TRBJ1-5 and V is TRBV20-1, with TRBD1 matching over 7 bases. V shed 6 bases, J shed 6 bases, and the junction held 8 bases outside the gene matches. The CDR3 length is 13 residues. CDR1 and CDR2 (germline): DFQATT, SNEGSKA (reference sequence).

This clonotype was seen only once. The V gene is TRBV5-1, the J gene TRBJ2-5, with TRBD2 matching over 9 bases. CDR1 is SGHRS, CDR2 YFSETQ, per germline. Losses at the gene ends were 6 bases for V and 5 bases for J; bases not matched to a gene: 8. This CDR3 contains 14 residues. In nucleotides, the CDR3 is TGCGCCAGCATAGGTATAGCGGGAGTGGAGACCCAGTACTTC. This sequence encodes CASIGIAGVETQYF.

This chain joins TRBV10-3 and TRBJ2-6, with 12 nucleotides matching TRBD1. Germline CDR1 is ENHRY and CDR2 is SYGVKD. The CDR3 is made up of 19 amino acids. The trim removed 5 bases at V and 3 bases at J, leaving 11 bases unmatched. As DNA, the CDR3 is TGTGCCATCAGTTCCTCGTCGGGACAGGGGGCGTTTGGGGCCAACGTCCTGACTTTC. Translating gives CAISSSSGQGAFGANVLTF.

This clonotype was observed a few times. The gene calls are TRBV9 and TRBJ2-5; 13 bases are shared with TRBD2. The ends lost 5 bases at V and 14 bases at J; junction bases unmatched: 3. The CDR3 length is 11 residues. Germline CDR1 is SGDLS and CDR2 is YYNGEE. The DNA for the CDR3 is TGTGCCAGCAGTCGACTAGCGGGAGGTTACTTC. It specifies CASSRLAGGYF.

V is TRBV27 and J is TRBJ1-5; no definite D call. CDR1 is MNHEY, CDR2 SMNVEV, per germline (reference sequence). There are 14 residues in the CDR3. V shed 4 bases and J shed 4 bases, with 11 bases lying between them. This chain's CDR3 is CASSSDAENQPQHF. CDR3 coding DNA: TGTGCCAGCAGTTCTGACGCCGAGAATCAGCCCCAGCATTTT.

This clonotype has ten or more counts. CDR3 nucleotides: TGTGCCAGCCGCCTCGACGTATACGGGAACTCTGGGGCCAACGTCCTGACTTTC. The encoded protein is CASRLDVYGNSGANVLTF. This chain links TRBV12-3 or TRBV12-4 with TRBJ2-6; possibly TRBD2 for D (5 bases). V lost 8 bases to trimming and J lost 0 bases, with 20 bases between them. The length of the CDR3 is 18 residues.

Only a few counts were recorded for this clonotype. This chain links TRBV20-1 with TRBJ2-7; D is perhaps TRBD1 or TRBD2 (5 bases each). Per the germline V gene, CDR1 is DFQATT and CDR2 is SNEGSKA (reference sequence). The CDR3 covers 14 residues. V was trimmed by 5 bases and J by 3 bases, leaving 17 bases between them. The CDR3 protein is CSAYRDDGGYEQYF. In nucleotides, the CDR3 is TGCAGTGCTTACCGGGACGATGGGGGCTACGAGCAGTACTTC.

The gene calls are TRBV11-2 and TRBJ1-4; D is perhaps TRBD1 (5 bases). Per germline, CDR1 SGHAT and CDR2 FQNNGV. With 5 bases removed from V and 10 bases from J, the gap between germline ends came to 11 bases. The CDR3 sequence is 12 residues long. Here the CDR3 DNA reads TGTGCCAGCAGCCCCTCCGGGGGAAAACTGTTTTTT. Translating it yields CASSPSGGKLFF.

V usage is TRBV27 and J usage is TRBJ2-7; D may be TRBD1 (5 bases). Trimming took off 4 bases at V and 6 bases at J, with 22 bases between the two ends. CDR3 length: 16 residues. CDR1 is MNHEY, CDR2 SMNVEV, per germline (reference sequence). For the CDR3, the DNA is TGTGCCAGCAGTTCCCTTGCCCAGGAGTTGGGGCTCGAGCAGTACTTC. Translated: CASSSLAQELGLEQYF.

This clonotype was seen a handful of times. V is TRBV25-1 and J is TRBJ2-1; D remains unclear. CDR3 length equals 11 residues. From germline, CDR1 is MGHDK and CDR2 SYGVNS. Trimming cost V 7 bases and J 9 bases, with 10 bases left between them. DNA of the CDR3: TGTGCCAGCAAGTCCGGTGCTGAGCAGTTCTTC. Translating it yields CASKSGAEQFF.

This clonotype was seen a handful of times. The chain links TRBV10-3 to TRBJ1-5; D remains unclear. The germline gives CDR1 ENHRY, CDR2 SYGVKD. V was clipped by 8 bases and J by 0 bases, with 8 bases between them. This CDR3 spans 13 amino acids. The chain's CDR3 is CAIGEYSNQPQHF. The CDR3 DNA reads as TGTGCCATCGGGGAATATAGCAATCAGCCCCAGCATTTT.

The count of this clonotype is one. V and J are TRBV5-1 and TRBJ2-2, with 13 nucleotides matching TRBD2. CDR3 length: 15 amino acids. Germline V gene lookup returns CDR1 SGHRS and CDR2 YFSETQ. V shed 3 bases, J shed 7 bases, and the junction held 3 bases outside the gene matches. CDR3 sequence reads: CASSWTSGSGGELFF. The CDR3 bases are TGCGCCAGCAGCTGGACTAGCGGGAGTGGCGGGGAGCTGTTTTTT.

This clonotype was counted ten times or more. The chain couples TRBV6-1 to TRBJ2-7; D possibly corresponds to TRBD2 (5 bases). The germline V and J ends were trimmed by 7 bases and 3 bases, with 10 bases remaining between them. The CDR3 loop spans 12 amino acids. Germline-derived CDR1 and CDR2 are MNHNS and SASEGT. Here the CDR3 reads CASKGGYYEQYF. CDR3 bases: TGTGCCAGCAAAGGAGGTTACTACGAGCAGTACTTC.

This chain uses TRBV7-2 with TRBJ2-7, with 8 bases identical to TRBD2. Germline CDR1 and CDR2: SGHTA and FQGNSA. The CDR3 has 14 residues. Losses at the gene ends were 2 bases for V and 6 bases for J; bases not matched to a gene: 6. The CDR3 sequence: CASSLWRGEREQYF. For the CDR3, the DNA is TGTGCCAGCAGCTTATGGCGGGGGGAGCGCGAGCAGTACTTC. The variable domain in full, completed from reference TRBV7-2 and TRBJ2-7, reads GAGVSQSPSNKVTEKGKDVELRCDPISGHTALYWYRQSLGQGLEFLIYFQGNSAPDKSGLPSDRFSAERTGGSVSTLTIQRTQQEDSAVYLCASSLWRGEREQYFGPGTRLTVT.

Here the CDR3 DNA reads TGTGCCAGCAAAATGGGACAGGGGGGCTATGGCTACACCTTC. It yields the protein CASKMGQGGYGYTF. This sequence joins TRBV6-1 and TRBJ1-2; 11 bases line up with TRBD1. Germline assignment: CDR1 MNHNS and CDR2 SASEGT. The CDR3 sequence is 14 residues long. V was pared by 7 bases and J by 4 bases, with 5 bases of the junction left unmatched.

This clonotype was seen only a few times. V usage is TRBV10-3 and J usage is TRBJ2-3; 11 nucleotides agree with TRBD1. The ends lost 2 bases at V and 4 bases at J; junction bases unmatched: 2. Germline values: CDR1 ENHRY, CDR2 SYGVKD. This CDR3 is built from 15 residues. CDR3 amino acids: CAISEGTGGPDTQYF. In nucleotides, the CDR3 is TGTGCCATCAGTGAGGGGACAGGGGGTCCAGATACGCAGTATTTT.

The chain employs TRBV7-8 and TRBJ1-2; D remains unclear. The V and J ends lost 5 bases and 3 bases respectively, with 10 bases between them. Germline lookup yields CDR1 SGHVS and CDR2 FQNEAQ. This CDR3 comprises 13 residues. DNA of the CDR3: TGTGCCAGCAGCCTGGCGGTCCACTATGGCTACACCTTC. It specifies CASSLAVHYGYTF. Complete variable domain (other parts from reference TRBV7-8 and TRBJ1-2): GAGVSQSPRYKVAKRGQDVALRCDPISGHVSLFWYQQALGQGPEFLTYFQNEAQLDKSGLPSDRFFAERPEGSVSTLKIQRTQQEDSAVYLCASSLAVHYGYTFGSGTRLTVV.

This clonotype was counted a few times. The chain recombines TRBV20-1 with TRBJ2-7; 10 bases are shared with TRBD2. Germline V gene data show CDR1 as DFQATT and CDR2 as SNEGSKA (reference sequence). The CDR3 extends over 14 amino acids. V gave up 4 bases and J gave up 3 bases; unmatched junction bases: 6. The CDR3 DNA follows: TGCAGTGCTAAGCGGGAGGGTATGGTCTACGAGCAGTACTTC. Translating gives CSAKREGMVYEQYF.

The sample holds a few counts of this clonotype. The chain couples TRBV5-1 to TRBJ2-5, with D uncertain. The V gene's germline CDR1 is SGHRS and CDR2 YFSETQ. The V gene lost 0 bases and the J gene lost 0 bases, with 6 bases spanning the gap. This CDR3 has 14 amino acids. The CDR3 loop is CASSLEKDQETQYF. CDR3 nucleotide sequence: TGCGCCAGCAGCTTGGAGAAGGACCAAGAGACCCAGTACTTC.

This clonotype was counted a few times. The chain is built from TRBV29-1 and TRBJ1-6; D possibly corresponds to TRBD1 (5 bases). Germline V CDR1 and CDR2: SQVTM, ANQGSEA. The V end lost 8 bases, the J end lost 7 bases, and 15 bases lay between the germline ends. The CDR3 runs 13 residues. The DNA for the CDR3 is TGCAGCTTCCGACAGACCGAAAATTCACCCCTCCACTTT. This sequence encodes CSFRQTENSPLHF. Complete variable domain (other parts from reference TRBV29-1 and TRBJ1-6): SAVISQKPSRDICQRGTSLTIQCQVDSQVTMMFWYRQQPGQSLTLIATANQGSEATYESGFVIDKFPISRPNLTFSTLTVSNMSPEDSSIYLCSFRQTENSPLHFGNGTRLTVT.

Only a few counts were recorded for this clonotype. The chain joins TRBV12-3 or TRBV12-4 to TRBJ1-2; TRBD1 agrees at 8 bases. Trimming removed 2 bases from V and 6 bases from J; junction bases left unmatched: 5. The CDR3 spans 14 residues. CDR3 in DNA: TGTGCCAGCAGTTTACGCAGGGGGCCAAATGGCTACACCTTC. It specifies CASSLRRGPNGYTF.

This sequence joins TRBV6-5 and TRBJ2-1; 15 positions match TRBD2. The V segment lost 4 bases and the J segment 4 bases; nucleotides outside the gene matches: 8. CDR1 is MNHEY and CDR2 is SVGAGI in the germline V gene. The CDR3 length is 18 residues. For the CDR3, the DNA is TGTGCCAGCAGTTCAGTGGGACTAGCGGGAGGTCGTTACAATGAGCAGTTCTTC. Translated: CASSSVGLAGGRYNEQFF.

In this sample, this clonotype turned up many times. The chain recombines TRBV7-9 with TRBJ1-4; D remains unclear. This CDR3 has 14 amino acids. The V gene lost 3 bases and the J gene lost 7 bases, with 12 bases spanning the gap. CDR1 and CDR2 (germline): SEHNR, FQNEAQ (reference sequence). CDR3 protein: CASSLADVREKLFF. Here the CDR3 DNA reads TGTGCCAGCAGCTTGGCAGATGTTCGTGAAAAACTGTTTTTT.

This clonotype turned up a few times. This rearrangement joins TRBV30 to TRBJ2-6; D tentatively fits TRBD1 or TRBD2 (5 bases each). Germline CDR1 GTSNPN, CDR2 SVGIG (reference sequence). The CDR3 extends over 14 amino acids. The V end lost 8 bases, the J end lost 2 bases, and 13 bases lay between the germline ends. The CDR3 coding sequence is TGTGCCCGGGAAGGACATACTGGGGCCAACGTCCTGACTTTC. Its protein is CAREGHTGANVLTF.